This passage covers 11 T cell receptor beta chains from one sample sequenced in a study of PD-1 blockade in mismatch repair-deficient tumors. Some clones are missing from TCRdb's copy, which holds only in-frame ones; the method was immunoSEQ multiplex PCR. The repertoire holds some 110,000 clones, with roughly 80% as singletons. The material sequenced was peripheral blood, taken roughly 60 weeks after starting pembrolizumab. The receptors were gathered from an adult with mismatch repair-deficient cancer.

In DNA form, the CDR3 reads TGCAGCGTTGATCGCTGGAACAATGAGCAGTTCTTC. It encodes CSVDRWNNEQFF. The chain links TRBV29-1 to TRBJ2-1; D remains ambiguous. V dropped 3 bases and J dropped 5 bases, with 8 bases sitting between them. Looked up from germline, CDR1 is SQVTM and CDR2 is ANQGSEA. The length of the CDR3 is 12 residues.

V and J are TRBV5-1 and TRBJ1-1; a possible D gene is TRBD1 (5 bases). Germline CDR1 and CDR2: SGHRS and YFSETQ. The CDR3 sequence is 14 residues long. V lost 6 bases, J lost 7 bases, and 19 bases lay in between. CDR3 region: CASKKFSGTNEAFF. DNA of the CDR3: TGCGCCAGCAAAAAGTTTTCCGGGACTAATGAAGCTTTCTTT.

This clone was seen many times. Other nucleotide sequences from this sample produce the same CDR3. The chain links TRBV6-6 to TRBJ2-7; D perhaps matches TRBD2 (6 bases). Trimming pared 8 bases from V and 5 bases from J, leaving 19 bases between. The CDR3 extends over 14 amino acids. Germline-derived CDR1 and CDR2 are MNHNY and SVGAGI (reference sequence). CDR3 in amino acids: CASSSRGSHDEQYF. Here the CDR3 DNA reads TGTGCCAGCTCCTCCCGGGGGTCTCACGACGAGCAGTACTTC.

About this clone: The sample carries other DNA sequences with the same CDR3. The gene calls are TRBV5-4 and TRBJ2-2; D remains unclear. Germline V gives CDR1 SGHNT, CDR2 YYREEE (reference sequence). The length of the CDR3 is 13 residues. V lost 1 base and J 3 bases, leaving 4 bases between the germline ends. Written as DNA, the CDR3 is TGTGCCAGCAGCTTGACAGACACCGGGGAGCTGTTTTTT. Protein sequence: CASSLTDTGELFF.

The V and J genes are TRBV19 and TRBJ2-7; the match to TRBD1 covers 7 bases. Per the germline V gene, CDR1 is LNHDA and CDR2 is SQIVND (reference sequence). The CDR3 runs 15 residues. The J segment lost 4 bases and the V segment lost 5 bases, leaving 11 bases of the junction unmatched. DNA for the CDR3: TGTGCCAGTAGTCTGAGCGCGGACAGGAGATACGAGCAGTACTTC. Its translation is CASSLSADRRYEQYF.

This clone was counted once. The rearrangement links TRBV19 to TRBJ2-1; tentative D call: TRBD2 (6 bases). This CDR3 contains 16 residues. Trimming removed 7 bases from V and 0 bases from J, with 16 bases in between. CDR1 and CDR2 from the germline V gene are LNHDA and SQIVND (reference sequence). CDR3 coding DNA: TGTGCCAGTATGGGCCCTAGCGCCGACTCCTACAATGAGCAGTTCTTC. Residues: CASMGPSADSYNEQFF.

This chain uses TRBV6-6 with TRBJ2-1; D not certain. From germline, CDR1 is MNHNY and CDR2 SVGAGI (reference sequence). Trimming took 7 bases from V and 7 from J, leaving 8 bases between them. This CDR3 spans 11 amino acids. CDR3 bases: TGTGCCAGCATGTGGGGAAATGAGCAGTTCTTC. Protein product: CASMWGNEQFF.

A single count supports this clone. The chain couples TRBV2 to TRBJ1-2, with D perhaps matching TRBD1 (5 bases). Trimming stripped 7 bases from V and 3 bases from J, with 15 bases between. The CDR3 is 14 amino acids. Germline loops: CDR1 SNHLY, CDR2 FYNNEI. In DNA, the CDR3 is TGTGCCAGCACGGAGGTGCAACAGGACTATGGCTACACCTTC. It yields the protein CASTEVQQDYGYTF. Full variable domain (remainder filled in from reference TRBV2 and TRBJ1-2): EPEVTQTPSHQVTQMGQEVILRCVPISNHLYFYWYRQILGQKVEFLVSFYNNEISEKSEIFDDQFSVERPDGSNFTLKIRSTKLEDSAMYFCASTEVQQDYGYTFGSGTRLTVV.

This clone was recorded once. The chain joins TRBV6-1 to TRBJ1-3; D perhaps matches TRBD1 (6 bases). Deletions cut 9 bases from V and 2 bases from J, with 11 bases between. Germline V gene lookup returns CDR1 MNHNS and CDR2 SASEGT. The CDR3 has 13 residues. This CDR3 reads CASTQGPGNTIYF. The CDR3 nucleotides read TGTGCCAGTACACAGGGCCCTGGAAACACCATATATTTT.

This clone was detected only once. The V call is TRBV7-6, the J call TRBJ2-1; TRBD2 aligns across 14 bases. The CDR3 is 17 amino acids. Looked up from germline, CDR1 is SGHVS and CDR2 is FNYEAQ. After removal of 1 base from V and 9 bases from J, the junction contained 8 bases not matched to a gene. CDR3 sequence: CASSLGVVGTSGGEQFF. The CDR3, as DNA: TGTGCCAGCAGCTTAGGTGTAGTCGGGACTAGCGGGGGTGAGCAGTTCTTC. Supplemented by reference TRBV7-6 and TRBJ2-1, the full variable domain reads GAGVSQSPRYKVTKRGQDVALRCDPISGHVSLYWYRQALGQGPEFLTYFNYEAQQDKSGLPNDRFSAERPEGSISTLTIQRTEQRDSAMYRCASSLGVVGTSGGEQFFGPGTRLTVL.

The chain joins TRBV19 to TRBJ2-5, with D possibly being TRBD1 (5 bases). V was clipped by 6 bases and J by 5 bases, with 22 bases between them. CDR3 length: 16 amino acids. CDR1 and CDR2 from the germline V gene are LNHDA and SQIVND (reference sequence). The CDR3: CASSSPGQGSAETQYF. The CDR3 DNA follows: TGTGCCAGTAGCTCCCCTGGGCAGGGAAGTGCGGAGACCCAGTACTTC.